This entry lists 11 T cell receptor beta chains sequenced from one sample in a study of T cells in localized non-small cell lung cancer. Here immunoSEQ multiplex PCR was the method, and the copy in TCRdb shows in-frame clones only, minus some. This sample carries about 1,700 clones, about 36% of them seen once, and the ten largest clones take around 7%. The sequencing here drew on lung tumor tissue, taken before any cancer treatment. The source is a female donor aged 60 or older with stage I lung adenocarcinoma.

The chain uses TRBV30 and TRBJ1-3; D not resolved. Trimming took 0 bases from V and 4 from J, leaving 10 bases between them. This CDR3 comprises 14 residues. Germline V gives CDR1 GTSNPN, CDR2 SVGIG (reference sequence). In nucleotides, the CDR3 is TGTGCCTGGAGTGTAAGCATCGGAGGAAACACCATATATTTT. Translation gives CAWSVSIGGNTIYF.

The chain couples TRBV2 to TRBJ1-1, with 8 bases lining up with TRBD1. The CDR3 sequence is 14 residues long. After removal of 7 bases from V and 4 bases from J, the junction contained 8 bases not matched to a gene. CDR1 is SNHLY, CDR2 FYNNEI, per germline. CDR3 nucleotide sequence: TGTGCCAGCACCACGACAGGGGCCGGCACTGAAGCTTTCTTT. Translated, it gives CASTTTGAGTEAFF.

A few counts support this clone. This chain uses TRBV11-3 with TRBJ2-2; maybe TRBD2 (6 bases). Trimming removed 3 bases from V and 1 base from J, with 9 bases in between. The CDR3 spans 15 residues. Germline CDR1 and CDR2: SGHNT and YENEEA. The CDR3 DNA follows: TGTGCCAGCAGCTTGGGAGCGGGGAACACCGGGGAGCTGTTTTTT. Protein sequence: CASSLGAGNTGELFF.

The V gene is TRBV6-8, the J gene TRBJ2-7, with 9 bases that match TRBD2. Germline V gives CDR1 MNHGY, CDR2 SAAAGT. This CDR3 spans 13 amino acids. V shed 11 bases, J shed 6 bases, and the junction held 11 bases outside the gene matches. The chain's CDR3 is CAGDHRGRAEQYF. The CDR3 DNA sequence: TGTGCCGGCGATCACCGCGGGAGGGCCGAGCAGTACTTC.

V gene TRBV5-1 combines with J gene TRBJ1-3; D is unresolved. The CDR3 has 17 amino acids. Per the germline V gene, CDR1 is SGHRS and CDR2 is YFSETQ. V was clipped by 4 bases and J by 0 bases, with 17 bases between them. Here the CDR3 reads CASSPPGGAYSGNTIYF. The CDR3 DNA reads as TGCGCCAGCAGCCCTCCCGGAGGAGCCTACTCTGGAAACACCATATATTTT.

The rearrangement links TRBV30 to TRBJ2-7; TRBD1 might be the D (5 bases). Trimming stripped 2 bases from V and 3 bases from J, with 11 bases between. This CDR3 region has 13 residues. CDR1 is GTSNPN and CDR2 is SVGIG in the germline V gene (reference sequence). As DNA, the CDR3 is TGTGCCTGGAGTAGGGGTCATTTCTACGAGCAGTACTTC. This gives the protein CAWSRGHFYEQYF.

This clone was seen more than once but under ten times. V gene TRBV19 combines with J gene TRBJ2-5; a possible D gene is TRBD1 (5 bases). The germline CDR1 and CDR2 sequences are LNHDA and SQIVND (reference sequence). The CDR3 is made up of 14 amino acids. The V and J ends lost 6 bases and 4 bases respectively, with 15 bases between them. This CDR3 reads CASRPIGQGETQYF. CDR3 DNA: TGTGCCAGTAGACCGATAGGTCAGGGAGAGACCCAGTACTTC.

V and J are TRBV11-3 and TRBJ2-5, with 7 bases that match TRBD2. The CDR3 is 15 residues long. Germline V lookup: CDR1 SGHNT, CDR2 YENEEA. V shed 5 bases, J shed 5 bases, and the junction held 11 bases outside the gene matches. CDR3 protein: CASSPDSGREETQYF. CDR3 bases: TGTGCCAGCAGCCCAGATAGCGGGCGGGAGGAGACCCAGTACTTC.

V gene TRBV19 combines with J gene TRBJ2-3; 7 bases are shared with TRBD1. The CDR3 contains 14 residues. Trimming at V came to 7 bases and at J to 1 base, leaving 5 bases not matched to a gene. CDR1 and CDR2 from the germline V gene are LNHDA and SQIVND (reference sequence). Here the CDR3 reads CASTTGEGTDTQYF. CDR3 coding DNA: TGTGCCAGTACCACAGGGGAAGGCACAGATACGCAGTATTTT.

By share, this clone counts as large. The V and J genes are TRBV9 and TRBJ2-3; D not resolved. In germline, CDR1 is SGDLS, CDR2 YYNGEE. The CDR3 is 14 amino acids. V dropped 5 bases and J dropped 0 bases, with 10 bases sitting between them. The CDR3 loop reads CASSGFGSTDTQYF. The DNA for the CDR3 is TGTGCCAGCAGTGGTTTCGGAAGCACAGATACGCAGTATTTT.

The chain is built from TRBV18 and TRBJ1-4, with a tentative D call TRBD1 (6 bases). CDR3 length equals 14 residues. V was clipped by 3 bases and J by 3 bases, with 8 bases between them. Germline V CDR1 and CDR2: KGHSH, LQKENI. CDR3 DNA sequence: TGTGCCAGCTCACCTTCAGGGGCTAATGAAAAACTGTTTTTT. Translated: CASSPSGANEKLFF.